The 19 T cell receptor beta chains listed next were all sequenced from one sample in a study of blood T cell repertoires in COVID-19. Clones were read by immunoSEQ multiplex PCR, and TCRdb kept only the in-frame ones, dropping some. Found here are roughly 65,000 clones, approximately 93% of them singletons; the top ten hold approximately 2.6%. The sample was peripheral blood. The receptors shown here come from a man between 65 and 85 years old with active COVID-19.

V gene TRBV7-2 combines with J gene TRBJ2-2; D ambiguous. This CDR3 has 15 amino acids. V dropped 1 base and J dropped 2 bases, with 8 bases sitting between them. Germline V CDR1 and CDR2: SGHTA, FQGNSA. CDR3 region: CASSLDAENTGELFF. The DNA of the CDR3 is TGTGCCAGCAGCTTAGATGCGGAAAACACCGGGGAGCTGTTTTTT.

The chain joins TRBV28 to TRBJ1-3; the D is unclear. The CDR3 spans 14 residues. Germline CDR1 is MDHEN and CDR2 is SYDVKM. V was clipped by 3 bases and J by 4 bases, with 10 bases between them. CDR3 loop: CASSFYGLGNTIYF. DNA of the CDR3: TGTGCCAGCAGTTTCTACGGACTGGGAAACACCATATATTTT. Based on the CDR3 plus reference TRBV28 and TRBJ1-3, the full variable domain is DVKVTQSSRYLVKRTGEKVFLECVQDMDHENMFWYRQDPGLGLRLIYFSYDVKMKEKGDIPEGYSVSREKKERFSLILESASTNQTSMYLCASSFYGLGNTIYFGEGSWLTVV.

The chain links TRBV11-3 to TRBJ2-3, with 11 nucleotides matching TRBD1. The CDR3 extends over 15 amino acids. V lost 5 bases, J lost 2 bases, and 3 bases stayed unmatched. From germline, CDR1 is SGHNT and CDR2 YENEEA. DNA of the CDR3: TGTGCCAGCAGCGCGGACAGGGGGCCCACAGATACGCAGTATTTT. This codes for CASSADRGPTDTQYF.

The V call is TRBV11-2, the J call TRBJ1-1; the match to TRBD1 covers 10 bases. The V gene's germline CDR1 is SGHAT and CDR2 FQNNGV. The CDR3 runs 13 residues. J lost 7 bases, V lost 5 bases, and 4 bases had no gene match. The CDR3 sequence is CASSRDRGLEAFF. Written as DNA, the CDR3 is TGTGCCAGCAGCCGTGACAGGGGGCTTGAAGCTTTCTTT.

This chain connects TRBV28 to TRBJ2-7; 11 bases match TRBD2. V lost 6 bases and J lost 4; bases outside the gene matches: 11. Germline CDR1 MDHEN, CDR2 SYDVKM. CDR3 length: 16 amino acids. The CDR3 loop reads CASRPGSSGGAYEQYV. DNA of the CDR3: TGTGCCAGCAGGCCAGGGAGTAGCGGGGGGGCTTACGAGCAGTACGTC.

The gene calls are TRBV12-5 and TRBJ2-5; D remains unclear. The V gene's germline CDR1 is LGHNT and CDR2 FRNRAP. The CDR3 sequence is 12 residues long. V gave up 8 bases and J gave up 5 bases, with 12 bases separating them. The CDR3 loop is CASSPYEETQYF. Here the CDR3 DNA reads TGTGCTAGTAGCCCCTACGAGGAGACCCAGTACTTC.

The V gene is TRBV3-1 (or the pseudogene TRBV3-2), the J gene TRBJ2-2, with a weak D call TRBD1 (6 bases). Trimming cost V 4 bases and J 3 bases, with 12 bases left between them. Germline V gene lookup returns CDR1 LGHDT and CDR2 YNNKEL (reference sequence). This CDR3 contains 15 residues. In DNA, the CDR3 is TGTGCCAGCAGCCGCCCTGCAGGGGACACCGGGGAGCTGTTTTTT. Amino acid sequence: CASSRPAGDTGELFF.

The gene calls are TRBV6-2 or TRBV6-3 and TRBJ1-2; D not certain. CDR3 length equals 13 residues. Germline assignment: CDR1 MNHEY and CDR2 SVGEGT. V lost 2 bases and J 3 bases, leaving 7 bases between the germline ends. CDR3 in amino acids: CASSYEGDYGYTF. CDR3 DNA sequence: TGTGCCAGCAGTTACGAGGGCGACTATGGCTACACCTTC.

The rearrangement links TRBV18 to TRBJ2-7; 9 bases fit TRBD2. Germline lookup yields CDR1 KGHSH and CDR2 LQKENI. V lost 3 bases to trimming and J lost 7 bases; unmatched junction nucleotides: 7. CDR3 size: 14 residues. Here the CDR3 DNA reads TGTGCCAGCTCACCCACGGCGGGGGGGAATGAGCAGTACGTC. Residues: CASSPTAGGNEQYV.

This clone has only a few counts. The chain combines TRBV5-1 with TRBJ2-1, with TRBD1 identical over 10 bases. Trimming cost V 4 bases and J 5 bases; bases outside gene matches: 6. There are 15 residues in the CDR3. Germline CDR1 and CDR2: SGHRS and YFSETQ. The DNA for the CDR3 is TGCGCCAGCAGCGGCGGACAGGGGGGGAACAATGAGCAGTTCTTC. Encoded protein: CASSGGQGGNNEQFF.

V usage is TRBV14 and J usage is TRBJ2-5, with a possible D match to TRBD2 (5 bases). V was shortened by 6 bases and J by 2 bases, with 10 bases between the two germline ends. The CDR3 totals 13 residues. Germline V gene sequence: CDR1 SGHDN, CDR2 FVKESK. This CDR3 reads CASSIWTQETQYF. The CDR3 nucleotides read TGTGCCAGCAGTATCTGGACTCAAGAGACCCAGTACTTC.

This chain links TRBV27 with TRBJ2-5, with 7 bases aligning to TRBD2. The CDR3 is 15 amino acids. Per germline, CDR1 MNHEY and CDR2 SMNVEV (reference sequence). With 8 bases clipped from V and 1 base from J, the junction kept 10 bases outside the gene matches. The CDR3 is CASSSWGGLQETQYF. Written as DNA, the CDR3 is TGTGCCAGCTCATCCTGGGGGGGACTCCAAGAGACCCAGTACTTC.

The chain employs TRBV2 and TRBJ2-7; 8 bases fit TRBD1. The CDR3 is made up of 15 amino acids. V was clipped by 6 bases and J by 7 bases; unmatched bases: 14. Germline loops: CDR1 SNHLY, CDR2 FYNNEI. In DNA form, the CDR3 reads TGTGCCAGCAGGCTATCCGGGACAGGTAATTTAGAGCAGTACGTC. It encodes CASRLSGTGNLEQYV.

This chain joins TRBV6-5 and TRBJ1-2, with TRBD1 matching over 7 bases. J lost 6 bases, V lost 2 bases, and 3 bases had no gene match. The germline CDR1 and CDR2 sequences are MNHEY and SVGAGI. CDR3 length: 13 amino acids. CDR3 region: CASSYRGLDGYTF. The CDR3 nucleotides are TGTGCCAGCAGTTACAGGGGGCTTGATGGCTACACCTTC.

CDR3 in amino acids: CASSPGTSGGISYNEQFF. The CDR3 DNA reads as TGTGCCAGCAGTCCCGGGACTAGCGGGGGGATTTCCTACAATGAGCAGTTCTTC. The V gene is TRBV6-6, the J gene TRBJ2-1, with 15 positions matching TRBD2. The CDR3 sequence is 18 residues long. Germline values: CDR1 MNHNY, CDR2 SVGAGI (reference sequence). The V segment lost 5 bases and the J segment 1 base; nucleotides outside the gene matches: 6.

Worth noting for this clone: At one boundary the junction diverges from the germline segment, which might be a read error. The V and J genes are TRBV28 and TRBJ1-1; weak D call: TRBD1 (6 bases). This CDR3 is 16 amino acids long. Germline V gene lookup returns CDR1 MDHEN and CDR2 SYDVKM. The CDR3 loop reads CASSVWGAAGNTEAFF. CDR3 coding DNA: TGTGCCAGCAGTGTATGGGGGGCTGCTGGAAACACTGAAGCTTTCTTT.

V usage is TRBV7-9 and J usage is TRBJ1-3, with TRBD1 matching over 9 bases. The germline CDR1 and CDR2 sequences are SEHNR and FQNEAQ (reference sequence). This CDR3 is 15 amino acids long. Unmatched junction bases numbered 8, after V lost 5 bases and J lost 6 bases. This CDR3 reads CASSDRDRVANTIYF. CDR3 sequence (DNA): TGTGCCAGCAGCGATCGGGACAGGGTGGCAAACACCATATATTTT. Filled out from reference TRBV7-9 and TRBJ1-3, the complete variable domain reads DTGVSQNPRHKITKRGQNVTFRCDPISEHNRLYWYRQTLGQGPEFLTYFQNEAQLEKSRLLSDRFSAERPKGSFSTLEIQRTEQGDSAMYLCASSDRDRVANTIYFGEGSWLTVV.

V usage is TRBV7-8 and J usage is TRBJ2-5; tentative D call: TRBD2 (6 bases). Germline-derived CDR1 and CDR2 are SGHVS and FQNEAQ. Trimming stripped 5 bases from V and 5 bases from J, with 24 bases between. CDR3 length: 17 residues. The CDR3, as DNA: TGTGCCAGCAGCCGGCTCCGAACCGGGACTGAGGGGGAGACCCAGTACTTC. This sequence encodes CASSRLRTGTEGETQYF.

This rearrangement joins TRBV2 to TRBJ2-3; 8 bases agree with TRBD2. Germline lookup yields CDR1 SNHLY and CDR2 FYNNEI. V lost 6 bases to trimming and J lost 0 bases; unmatched junction nucleotides: 8. The CDR3 sequence is 16 residues long. The CDR3 protein is CASRARTSRSTDTQYF. The CDR3 DNA reads as TGTGCCAGCAGGGCAAGGACTAGCCGAAGCACAGATACGCAGTATTTT.